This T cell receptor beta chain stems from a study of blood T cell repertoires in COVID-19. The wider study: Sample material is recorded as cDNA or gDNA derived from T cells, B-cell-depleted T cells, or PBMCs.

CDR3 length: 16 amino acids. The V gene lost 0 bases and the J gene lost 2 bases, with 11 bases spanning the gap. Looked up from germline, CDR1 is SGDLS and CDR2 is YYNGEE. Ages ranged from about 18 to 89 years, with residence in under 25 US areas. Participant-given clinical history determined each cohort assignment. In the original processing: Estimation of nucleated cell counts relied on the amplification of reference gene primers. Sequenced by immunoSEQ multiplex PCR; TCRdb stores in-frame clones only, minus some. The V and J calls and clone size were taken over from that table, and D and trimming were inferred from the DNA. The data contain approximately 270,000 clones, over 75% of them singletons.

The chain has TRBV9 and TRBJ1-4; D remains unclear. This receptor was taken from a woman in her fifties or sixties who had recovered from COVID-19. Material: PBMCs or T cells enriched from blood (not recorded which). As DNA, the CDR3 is TGTGCCAGCAGCGTAGGCCCGGGAAACACTAATGAAAAACTGTTTTTT. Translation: CASSVGPGNTNEKLFF.